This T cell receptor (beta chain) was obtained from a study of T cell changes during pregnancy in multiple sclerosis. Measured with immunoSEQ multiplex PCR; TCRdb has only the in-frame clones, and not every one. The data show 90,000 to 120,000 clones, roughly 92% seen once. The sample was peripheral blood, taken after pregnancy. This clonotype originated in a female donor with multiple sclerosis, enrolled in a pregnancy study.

CDR3 nucleotides: TGTGCCAGCAGAAAAGACGGGGGGGCCAACAATGAGCAGTTCTTC. Encoded protein: CASRKDGGANNEQFF. The gene calls are TRBV25-1 and TRBJ2-1; 8 bases are a match to TRBD2. After removal of 6 bases from V and 5 bases from J, the junction contained 9 bases not matched to a gene. The CDR3 loop spans 15 amino acids. CDR1 is MGHDK, CDR2 SYGVNS, per germline.